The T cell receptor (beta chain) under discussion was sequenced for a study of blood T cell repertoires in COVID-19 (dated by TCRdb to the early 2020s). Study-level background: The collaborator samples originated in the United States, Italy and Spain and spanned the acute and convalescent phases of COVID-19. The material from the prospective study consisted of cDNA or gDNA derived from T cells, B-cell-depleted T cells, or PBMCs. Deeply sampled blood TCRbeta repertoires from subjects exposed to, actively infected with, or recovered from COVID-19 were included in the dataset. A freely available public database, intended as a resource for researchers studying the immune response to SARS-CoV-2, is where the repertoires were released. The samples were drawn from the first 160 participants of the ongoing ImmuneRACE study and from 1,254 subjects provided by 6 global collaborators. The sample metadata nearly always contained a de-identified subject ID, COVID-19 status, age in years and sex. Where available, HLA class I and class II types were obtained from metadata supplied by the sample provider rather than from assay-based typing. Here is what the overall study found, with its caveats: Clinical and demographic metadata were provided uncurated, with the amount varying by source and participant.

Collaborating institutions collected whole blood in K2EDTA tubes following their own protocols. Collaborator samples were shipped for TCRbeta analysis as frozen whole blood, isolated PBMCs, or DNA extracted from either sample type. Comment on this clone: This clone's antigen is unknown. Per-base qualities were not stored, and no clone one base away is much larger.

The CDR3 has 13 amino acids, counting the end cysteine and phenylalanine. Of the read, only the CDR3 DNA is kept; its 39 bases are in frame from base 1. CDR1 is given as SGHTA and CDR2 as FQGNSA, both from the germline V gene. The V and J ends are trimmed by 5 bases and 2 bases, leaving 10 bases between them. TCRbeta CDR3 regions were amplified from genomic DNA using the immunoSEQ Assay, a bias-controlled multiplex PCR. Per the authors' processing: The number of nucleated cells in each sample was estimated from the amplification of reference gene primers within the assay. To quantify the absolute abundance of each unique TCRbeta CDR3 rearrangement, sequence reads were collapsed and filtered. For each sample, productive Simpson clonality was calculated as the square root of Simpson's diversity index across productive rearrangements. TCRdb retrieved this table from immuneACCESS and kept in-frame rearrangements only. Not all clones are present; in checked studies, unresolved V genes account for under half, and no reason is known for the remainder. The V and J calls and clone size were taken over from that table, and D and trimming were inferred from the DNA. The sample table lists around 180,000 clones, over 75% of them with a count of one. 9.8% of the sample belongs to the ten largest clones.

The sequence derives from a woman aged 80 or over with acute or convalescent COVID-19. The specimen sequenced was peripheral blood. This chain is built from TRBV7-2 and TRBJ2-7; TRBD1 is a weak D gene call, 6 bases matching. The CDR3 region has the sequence CASSPRGPYEQYF. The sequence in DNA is TGTGCCAGCAGCCCCAGGGGCCCCTACGAGCAGTACTTC.